These 17 T cell receptor beta chains were sequenced from one sample in a study of tumor-infiltrating lymphocytes in primary liver carcinoma. With around 500 ng total RNA as template and a constant-region primer, TCR beta cDNA was made. ARM-PCR was slightly modified, and three nested multiplex PCR rounds with it gave rise to the TCR beta libraries. Both of the initial two PCR rounds ran for about 11 cycles and employed TRBV1-TRBV30 forward primers alongside a C-beta reverse primer. MiXCR, applied by TCRdb to the multiplex PCR reads, yields one record per CDR3 protein. The sample lists approximately 330,000 distinct CDR3 sequences; 65% were seen once. The source of the blood RNA was unsorted whole blood, and germline DNA was extracted as well. Input material: peripheral blood. The receptors derive from a man in his forties with primary liver carcinoma and hepatitis B virus infection.

In regard to this clonotype: Possible read error: a much larger clone is one base away. The chain uses TRBV6-6 and TRBJ2-5, with D perhaps TRBD1 or TRBD2 (5 bases each). This CDR3 has 14 amino acids. Trimming cost V 3 bases and J 4 bases, with 12 bases left between them. The germline CDR1 and CDR2 sequences are MNHNY and SVGAGI (reference sequence). The CDR3 region has the DNA TGTGCCAGCAGTTATAGGGGAGTCCGAGAGACCCAGTACTTC. Translating it yields CASSYRGVRETQYF.

About this clonotype: A junction boundary mismatches the germline segment, possibly from a read error. CDR3: CASSRDSSYNEQSF. CDR3 sequence (DNA): TGTGCCAGTAGCCGGGACAGCTCCTACAATGAACAGTCCTTC. The rearrangement joins TRBV10-3 to TRBJ2-1, with 7 bases fitting TRBD1. CDR3 length: 14 residues. The germline gives CDR1 ENHRY, CDR2 SYGVKD.

On this clonotype: At one of its ends the junction is not consistent with the germline gene, which may arise from a read error. The chain is built from TRBV11-2 and TRBJ2-1, with D possibly matching TRBD1 (6 bases). This CDR3 has 13 amino acids. CDR1 SGHAT and CDR2 FQNNGV come from the germline V gene. The CDR3 sequence: CTSIFTGNNEQFF. In DNA form, the CDR3 reads TGTACCAGCATATTTACAGGGAACAATGAGCAGTTCTTC.

With respect to this clonotype: Sequence at one end of the junction differs from germline and may be a read error. This chain links TRBV11-2 with TRBJ2-3; D gene uncertain. The CDR3 consists of 16 residues. The V gene's germline CDR1 is SGHAT and CDR2 FQNNGV. The CDR3 spells CGSSLPPGQITDTQYF. The CDR3 region has the DNA TGTGGCAGCAGCTTGCCCCCCGGGCAGATAACAGATACACAGTATTTT. The full variable domain, rest sourced from reference TRBV11-2 and TRBJ2-3, is EAGVAQSPRYKIIEKRQSVAFWCNPISGHATLYWYQQILGQGPKLLIQFQNNGVVDDSQLPKDRFSAERLKGVDSTLKIQPAKLEDSAVYLCGSSLPPGQITDTQYFGPGTRLTVL.

Comment on this clonotype: Compared with germline, one end of the junction differs, possibly owing to a read error. The chain employs TRBV4-1 and TRBJ2-2; D may be TRBD2 (5 bases). Germline CDR1 reads MGHRA; CDR2 reads YSYEKL. The CDR3 is 12 residues long. The CDR3 DNA is TGCGCCAGCAGCCAAGAAGCCGGGGAACTGATTTTT. It yields the protein CASSQEAGELIF.

This clonotype has a count of ten or more. This rearrangement joins TRBV10-3 to TRBJ1-1; weak D call: TRBD1 (5 bases). Trimming removed 4 bases from V and 3 bases from J, with 12 bases in between. Germline V lookup: CDR1 ENHRY, CDR2 SYGVKD. The CDR3 runs 14 residues. The CDR3 DNA sequence: TGTGCCATCAGTGCCGCGGGAGGGGACACTGAAGCTTTCTTT. It translates to CAISAAGGDTEAFF.

A word on this clonotype: The junction departs from germline at one end; a sequencing error may be responsible. This rearrangement joins TRBV11-2 to TRBJ2-2, with a weak D call TRBD2 (5 bases). CDR3 size: 13 residues. Looked up from germline, CDR1 is SGHAT and CDR2 is FQNNGV. Here the CDR3 reads CASSSSGSGELFF. The DNA for the CDR3 is TGTGCCAGTAGCTCAAGTGGTTCCGGGGAGTTGTTTTTT. Full variable domain (outside the CDR3, taken from reference TRBV11-2 and TRBJ2-2): EAGVAQSPRYKIIEKRQSVAFWCNPISGHATLYWYQQILGQGPKLLIQFQNNGVVDDSQLPKDRFSAERLKGVDSTLKIQPAKLEDSAVYLCASSSSGSGELFFGEGSRLTVL.

The rearrangement links TRBV6-5 to TRBJ2-3, with a possible D match to TRBD1 (5 bases). This CDR3 region has 16 residues. The V end lost 6 bases, the J end lost 0 bases, and 16 bases lay between the germline ends. The germline CDR1 and CDR2 sequences are MNHEY and SVGAGI. This chain's CDR3 is CASSTGRTPSTDTQYF. DNA for the CDR3: TGTGCCAGCAGCACAGGACGGACCCCTAGCACAGATACGCAGTATTTT.

J is TRBJ2-2 and V is TRBV28; D possibly corresponds to TRBD2 (6 bases). The length of the CDR3 is 15 residues. Trimming shortened V by 10 bases and J by 5 bases, and 20 bases separated the two germline ends. CDR1 is MDHEN and CDR2 is SYDVKM in the germline V gene. The CDR3 region is CATPGTGVDTGELFF. The CDR3, as DNA: TGTGCCACCCCTGGGACGGGAGTTGATACCGGGGAGCTGTTTTTT.

About this clonotype: One end of the junction varies from germline; a read error may be responsible. The chain has TRBV6-1 and TRBJ2-5, with TRBD1 matching over 7 bases. The CDR3 has 15 residues. The germline V gene encodes CDR1 MNHNS and CDR2 SASEGT. The CDR3 loop is CASSDRPGQQGTQYF. In DNA, the CDR3 is TGTGCCAGCAGCGACAGACCGGGACAGCAAGGGACCCAGTACTTC.

The chain employs TRBV11-2 and TRBJ2-7; TRBD2 is a possible D gene (6 bases). The CDR3 runs to 16 residues. From germline, CDR1 is SGHAT and CDR2 FQNNGV. With 3 bases removed from V and 8 bases from J, the gap between germline ends came to 23 bases. The CDR3: CASSLYPGNSGRKQYF. In DNA, the CDR3 is TGTGCCAGCAGCTTGTATCCCGGGAATAGCGGCAGAAAGCAGTACTTC.

The J gene is TRBJ2-6, the V gene TRBV11-2; 16 positions agree with TRBD2. The V gene end was trimmed by 4 bases and the J gene end by 2 bases; junction bases not matched to a gene: 5. The CDR3 has 19 amino acids. Per the germline V gene, CDR1 is SGHAT and CDR2 is FQNNGV. CDR3 protein: CASSSGLAGGVAGANVLTF. The CDR3 DNA reads TGTGCCAGCAGCTCGGGACTAGCGGGGGGGGTAGCTGGGGCCAACGTCCTGACTTTC.

The chain is built from TRBV11-2 and TRBJ2-7; a possible D gene is TRBD1 (6 bases). The CDR3 totals 15 residues. V was pared by 5 bases and J by 7 bases, with 21 bases between. Per the germline V gene, CDR1 is SGHAT and CDR2 is FQNNGV. The CDR3 is CASSATGLGSGEQYF. In DNA form, the CDR3 reads TGTGCCAGCAGCGCTACAGGGTTGGGGTCCGGGGAGCAGTACTTC.

Points on this clonotype: The junction and the germline gene differ at one end; a read error may be behind it. The chain is built from TRBV11-2 and TRBJ2-1; 7 nucleotides match TRBD1. Germline V gene sequence: CDR1 SGHAT, CDR2 FQNNGV. The CDR3 spans 15 residues. This chain's CDR3 is CTSSLVRGLNNEQFF. The CDR3 DNA follows: TGTACCAGCAGCTTAGTGAGGGGGCTGAATAATGAGCAGTTCTTC.

A word on this clonotype: The junction shows a germline mismatch at one end, possibly a read error. The genes are TRBV30 and TRBJ1-1; 10 positions agree with TRBD1. The CDR3 covers 13 residues. The germline CDR1 and CDR2 sequences are GTSNPN and SVGIG (reference sequence). DNA of the CDR3: TGTGTCTGGAGGGGACAGGGGAACATTGAAGCTTTCTTT. Protein product: CVWRGQGNIEAFF.

Points on this clonotype: The junction departs from the called germline gene at one end, perhaps through a read error. The V call is TRBV6-2 or TRBV6-3, the J call TRBJ2-1, with 9 bases identical to TRBD2. This CDR3 comprises 17 residues. Germline V gene sequence: CDR1 MNHEY, CDR2 SVGEGT. CDR3 loop: CTSSYVLAGLPYNEQFF. CDR3 sequence (DNA): TGTACCAGCAGTTACGTGCTAGCGGGGCTTCCTTACAATGAGCAGTTCTTC.

The J gene is TRBJ2-6, the V gene TRBV28; weak D call: TRBD2 (6 bases). CDR3 length: 16 residues. V lost 4 bases and J lost 5, with 15 bases in between. In germline, CDR1 is MDHEN, CDR2 SYDVKM. CDR3 nucleotides: TGTGCCAGCAGTTGGGACTGGGGGTCTAGGGCCAACGTCCTGACTTTC. This encodes CASSWDWGSRANVLTF.